This TCR beta chain was recorded in a study of graft-versus-host responses after intestinal transplantation. Findings of the study overall: Researchers found peak circulating GvH clone levels linked to early post-transplant HvG declines.

The V gene's germline CDR1 is SGHAT and CDR2 FQNNGV. Trimming removed 5 bases from V and 2 bases from J; junction bases left unmatched: 8. The CDR3 totals 15 residues. The data were produced by immunoSEQ multiplex PCR, yet TCRdb's version contains in-frame clones alone and is incomplete. The sample holds about 120,000 clones, about 95% seen once. Points on this clone: The antigen is undetermined.

The sequence derives from a human donor who received an intestinal transplant. The rearrangement uses TRBV11-2 and TRBJ2-7; TRBD2 matches 8 bases. The sequences come from unstimulated CD8+ T cells sorted from spleen or lymph node cells, collected before intestinal transplant. The CDR3 DNA follows: TGTGCCAGCAGCGAGGAATTAGCGGGACCCTACGAGCAGTACTTC. This translates into CASSEELAGPYEQYF.